This T cell receptor beta chain was observed in a study of T cell repertoires in cytomegalovirus infection. This clonotype was seen a few times. Its antigen is undetermined. The V gene lost 3 bases and the J gene lost 5 bases, with 10 bases spanning the gap. CDR1 is SQVTM, CDR2 ANQGSEA, per germline. The length of the CDR3 is 12 residues. Overall study findings and caveats: The cumulative frequency of public TCR beta families distinguished individuals who carried CMV together with the relevant HLA. Ex vivo, HLA-C-restricted CMV-specific TCR beta clonotypes prevailed over the rest of the response.

TCRdb re-called the reads through MiXCR, storing one row per CDR3 protein. The sample includes around 770,000 distinct CDR3 sequences, approximately 32% of them seen just once. The chain carries TRBV29-1 and TRBJ1-1, with TRBD1 as a possible D gene (5 bases). The receptor's source is a human donor in good health (CMV status not recorded). Some clones in this sample may be carry-over from other donors' samples. The sample here was cultured CD8+ T cells from PBMCs, taken from culture after CMV antigen stimulation. The CDR3, as DNA: TGCAGCGTTGATACGGGGCATACTGAAGCTTTCTTT. This gives the protein CSVDTGHTEAFF.